The 15 T cell receptor beta chains given below trace back to one sample, sequenced in a study of T-cell reconstitution after alpha-beta-depleted transplantation in children. Unique molecular identifiers were used in preparing the TCRbeta library. TCRdb fed the PCR reads into MiXCR, producing one record per CDR3 protein. The table has roughly 120,000 distinct CDR3 sequences, about 21% seen once. The input for sequencing was PBMCs, mostly from graft donor cells, taken 180 days after TCRalphabeta/CD19-depleted stem cell transplant. Receptors were obtained from a male patient between 2 and 10 years old who had a stem cell transplant for chronic granulomatous disease, so the T cells may come from the graft donor.

This rearrangement joins TRBV12-3 or TRBV12-4 to TRBJ2-1; D is uncertain. The CDR3 length is 14 residues. The germline V and J ends were trimmed by 4 bases and 4 bases, with 11 bases remaining between them. CDR3 DNA: TGTGCCAGCAGTTCCGGGTCAAGATACAATGAGCAGTTCTTC. Its translation: CASSSGSRYNEQFF.

The gene calls are TRBV7-9 and TRBJ1-5; 10 bases agree with TRBD1. CDR1 is SEHNR, CDR2 FQNEAQ, per germline (reference sequence). Trimming removed 5 bases from V and 4 bases from J; junction bases left unmatched: 8. CDR3 size: 16 residues. The DNA of the CDR3 is TGTGCCAGCAGCGTCGGGACAGGGGCTCTTAATCAGCCCCAGCATTTT. Its translation: CASSVGTGALNQPQHF. Complete variable domain (other parts from reference TRBV7-9 and TRBJ1-5): DTGVSQNPRHKITKRGQNVTFRCDPISEHNRLYWYRQTLGQGPEFLTYFQNEAQLEKSRLLSDRFSAERPKGSFSTLEIQRTEQGDSAMYLCASSVGTGALNQPQHFGDGTRLSIL.

This clonotype was detected ten times or more. The rearrangement uses TRBV20-1 and TRBJ1-6; tentative D call: TRBD1 (6 bases). The CDR3 totals 13 residues. V was trimmed by 1 base and J by 7 bases, leaving 8 bases between them. Germline loops: CDR1 DFQATT, CDR2 SNEGSKA (reference sequence). The CDR3 DNA follows: TGCAGTGCTAGAGTCCAGGGGAATTCACCCCTCCACTTT. Encoded protein: CSARVQGNSPLHF.

This clonotype was seen repeatedly, ten times or more. This sequence joins TRBV7-3 and TRBJ1-4; D uncertain. The CDR3 spans 13 residues. V was clipped by 2 bases and J by 3 bases, with 4 bases between them. Germline V CDR1 and CDR2: SGHTA, FQGTGA. The CDR3 protein is CASSLGPNEKLFF. In nucleotides, the CDR3 is TGTGCCAGCAGCTTAGGACCTAATGAAAAACTGTTTTTT.

This sequence joins TRBV29-1 and TRBJ1-2; TRBD1 aligns across 7 bases. Losses at the gene ends were 5 bases for V and 3 bases for J; bases not matched to a gene: 12. The CDR3 loop spans 15 amino acids. Germline lookup yields CDR1 SQVTM and CDR2 ANQGSEA. The CDR3 coding sequence is TGCAGCGTTTCCACGGGGACAGTGGGTTACTATGGCTACACCTTC. Translating it yields CSVSTGTVGYYGYTF.

This clonotype occurred many times. The chain employs TRBV10-3 and TRBJ2-5; D is unclear. CDR1 and CDR2 from the germline V gene are ENHRY and SYGVKD. The V end was cut by 2 bases, the J end by 5 bases, with 3 bases between. This CDR3 is built from 11 residues. CDR3 amino acids: CAISELETQYF. In DNA form, the CDR3 reads TGTGCCATCAGTGAGCTGGAGACCCAGTACTTC.

The genes are TRBV7-9 and TRBJ1-2; the match to TRBD1 covers 7 bases. CDR3 length: 12 residues. V lost 10 bases to trimming and J lost 4 bases; unmatched junction nucleotides: 6. Germline CDR1 and CDR2: SEHNR and FQNEAQ (reference sequence). CDR3 DNA sequence: TGTGCCATCGAGGGACAGACCTATGGCTACACCTTC. As protein: CAIEGQTYGYTF.

In its sample, this clonotype was seen a few times. This chain uses TRBV20-1 with TRBJ2-7; TRBD1 agrees at 8 bases. The CDR3 consists of 14 residues. V shed 1 base and J 2 bases; nucleotides not matched to a gene: 4. Germline assignment: CDR1 DFQATT and CDR2 SNEGSKA (reference sequence). This CDR3 reads CSARGTGPPYEQYF. CDR3 sequence (DNA): TGCAGTGCTAGAGGGACAGGGCCTCCCTACGAGCAGTACTTC.

This clonotype was seen more than once but under ten times. This sequence joins TRBV7-3 and TRBJ2-1, with TRBD1 as a possible D gene (5 bases). The V end lost 2 bases, the J end lost 7 bases, and 9 bases lay between the germline ends. The CDR3 sequence is 13 residues long. CDR1 is SGHTA, CDR2 FQGTGA, per germline. This chain's CDR3 is CASSLYPGNEQFF. In nucleotides, the CDR3 is TGTGCCAGCAGCTTATACCCAGGGAATGAGCAGTTCTTC.

This clonotype was detected many times. This sequence joins TRBV20-1 and TRBJ2-7, with TRBD2 identical over 7 bases. This CDR3 is 12 amino acids long. V lost 5 bases and J lost 2; bases outside the gene matches: 3. Germline V gene data show CDR1 as DFQATT and CDR2 as SNEGSKA (reference sequence). The CDR3 spells CSAGLGAYEQYF. CDR3 in DNA: TGCAGTGCTGGACTAGGAGCCTACGAGCAGTACTTC.

This clonotype has at least ten counts. This sequence joins TRBV6-1 and TRBJ1-5; D might be TRBD1 (6 bases). The V end lost 5 bases, the J end lost 4 bases, and 12 bases lay between the germline ends. CDR3 length: 14 amino acids. Per the germline V gene, CDR1 is MNHNS and CDR2 is SASEGT. The DNA of the CDR3 is TGTGCCAGCAGTACGAACAGGGCAAATCAGCCCCAGCATTTT. This translates into CASSTNRANQPQHF.

This clonotype was detected ten times or more. The rearrangement uses TRBV4-3 and TRBJ2-1; 13 bases are a match to TRBD2. The J segment lost 8 bases and the V segment lost 6 bases, leaving 10 bases of the junction unmatched. The CDR3 has 16 amino acids. Germline lookup yields CDR1 LGHNA and CDR2 YSLEER. The CDR3 reads CASSPGLAGVGDEQFF. The CDR3 DNA reads as TGCGCCAGCAGTCCCGGACTAGCGGGAGTGGGGGATGAGCAGTTCTTC.

This clonotype was observed at least ten times. The chain combines TRBV19 with TRBJ2-1, with 8 bases matching TRBD2. Trimming at V came to 3 bases and at J to 7 bases, leaving 8 bases not matched to a gene. This CDR3 has 15 amino acids. The germline gives CDR1 LNHDA, CDR2 SQIVND (reference sequence). CDR3 bases: TGTGCCAGTAGTATCCCCGGGAGGGCCTCGAATGAGCAGTTCTTC. Protein product: CASSIPGRASNEQFF.

The chain couples TRBV20-1 to TRBJ2-1; D remains ambiguous. In germline, CDR1 is DFQATT, CDR2 SNEGSKA (reference sequence). The V and J ends lost 2 bases and 4 bases respectively, with 6 bases between them. CDR3 size: 12 residues. The CDR3: CSARHSYNEQFF. The CDR3 DNA is TGCAGTGCTAGACATTCGTACAATGAGCAGTTCTTC.

This clonotype was seen ten or more times. The J gene is TRBJ2-5, the V gene TRBV15; 8 bases agree with TRBD2. This CDR3 region has 18 residues. The J segment lost 5 bases and the V segment lost 0 bases, leaving 14 bases of the junction unmatched. Germline loops: CDR1 LNHNV, CDR2 YYDKDF (reference sequence). The CDR3 region is CATSRDEGFSGAEETQYF. The CDR3, as DNA: TGTGCCACCAGCAGAGATGAAGGTTTTAGCGGGGCGGAGGAGACCCAGTACTTC.